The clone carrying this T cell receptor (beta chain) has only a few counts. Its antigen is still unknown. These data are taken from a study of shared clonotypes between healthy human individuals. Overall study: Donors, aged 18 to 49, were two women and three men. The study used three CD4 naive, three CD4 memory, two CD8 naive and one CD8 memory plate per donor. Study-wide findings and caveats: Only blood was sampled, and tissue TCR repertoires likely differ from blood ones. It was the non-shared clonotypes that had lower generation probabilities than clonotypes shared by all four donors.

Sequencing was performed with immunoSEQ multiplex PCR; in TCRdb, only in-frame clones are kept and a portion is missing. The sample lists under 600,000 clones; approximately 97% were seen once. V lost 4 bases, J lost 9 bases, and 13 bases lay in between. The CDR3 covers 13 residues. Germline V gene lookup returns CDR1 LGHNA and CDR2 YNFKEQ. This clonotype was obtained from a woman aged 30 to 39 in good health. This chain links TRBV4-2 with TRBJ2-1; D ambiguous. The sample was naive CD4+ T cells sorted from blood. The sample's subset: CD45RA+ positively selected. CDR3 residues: CASSLHLGPEQFF. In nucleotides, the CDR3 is TGTGCCAGCAGCCTCCATCTAGGGCCTGAGCAGTTCTTC.